This T cell receptor (beta chain) was identified in a study of T cell changes during pregnancy in multiple sclerosis. This clone was picked up one time. The trim removed 1 base at V and 1 base at J, leaving 4 bases unmatched. The CDR3 is 15 residues long. Germline V CDR1 and CDR2: SGHKS, YYEKEE (reference sequence). TCRdb's copy holds only in-frame clones and misses some; the assay was immunoSEQ multiplex PCR. The sample lists some 36,000 clones, 85% to 95% occurring once. The V call is TRBV5-5, the J call TRBJ1-1, with 7 positions matching TRBD1. This clonotype was obtained from a female donor with multiple sclerosis, enrolled in a pregnancy study. Material: CD4+ T cells from peripheral blood mononuclear cells, obtained in the second trimester of pregnancy. CDR3 loop: CASSLLAGGNTEAFF. CDR3 in DNA: TGTGCCAGCAGCTTGTTAGCAGGGGGGAACACTGAAGCTTTCTTT.